These 30 T cell receptor beta chains share one sample of origin, sequenced in a study of T cells after posttransplantation cyclophosphamide. The repertoire was sequenced with immunoSEQ multiplex PCR; TCRdb's copy has only in-frame clones and lacks some. The sample contains about 19,000 clones, roughly 87% of which appear only once. Busulfan-fludarabine conditioning, marrow transplant, and cyclophosphamide on days +3 and +4 were administered. Sequenced here: PBMCs, sampled after allogeneic stem cell transplant with posttransplant cyclophosphamide. The receptors come from a female patient between 40 and 50 years old who received an allogeneic stem cell transplant from a related donor, was CMV-positive, and had no GVHD. Certain T cells may be donor cells from the graft.

This clone was picked up a small number of times. This chain uses TRBV7-9 with TRBJ1-2, with 10 nucleotides matching TRBD1. CDR3 length equals 12 residues. The germline gives CDR1 SEHNR, CDR2 FQNEAQ (reference sequence). Trimming removed 5 bases from V and 6 bases from J; junction bases left unmatched: 0. For the CDR3, the DNA is TGTGCCAGCAGCGGGACAGGGGATGGCTACACCTTC. Protein product: CASSGTGDGYTF.

The chain joins TRBV7-9 to TRBJ2-6, with 7 bases matching TRBD1. The CDR3 loop spans 15 amino acids. CDR1 and CDR2 from the germline V gene are SEHNR and FQNEAQ (reference sequence). Trimming at V came to 5 bases and at J to 2 bases, leaving 3 bases not matched to a gene. CDR3 coding DNA: TGTGCCAGCAGCCTGCAGGGGGCTGGGGCCAACGTCCTGACTTTC. This encodes CASSLQGAGANVLTF.

The rearrangement uses TRBV9 and TRBJ1-4; tentatively, D is TRBD1 (5 bases). CDR3 length equals 14 residues. Per germline, CDR1 SGDLS and CDR2 YYNGEE. V lost 4 bases and J 8 bases, leaving 15 bases between the germline ends. CDR3 protein: CASSPGQGMEKLFF. The DNA for the CDR3 is TGTGCCAGCAGCCCAGGGCAGGGTATGGAAAAACTGTTTTTT.

This clone came up a few times. The chain links TRBV2 to TRBJ2-7; maybe TRBD1 (5 bases). The CDR3 is 15 residues long. V lost 4 bases to trimming and J lost 3 bases, with 16 bases between them. Germline V gives CDR1 SNHLY, CDR2 FYNNEI. As DNA, the CDR3 is TGTGCCAGCAGTGGATTGGACACGACCTTCTACGAGCAGTACTTC. It yields the protein CASSGLDTTFYEQYF.

The chain couples TRBV28 to TRBJ1-1; tentative D call: TRBD1 (5 bases). The CDR3 runs to 14 residues. Trimming took 3 bases from V and 1 from J, leaving 9 bases between them. Per the germline V gene, CDR1 is MDHEN and CDR2 is SYDVKM. CDR3 in amino acids: CASSLYRSNTEAFF. For the CDR3, the DNA is TGTGCCAGCAGTTTGTACAGGTCGAACACTGAAGCTTTCTTT.

The V and J genes are TRBV5-6 and TRBJ1-1; 8 bases align to TRBD1. The CDR3 contains 16 residues. The trim removed 4 bases at V and 0 bases at J, leaving 8 bases unmatched. Germline V gives CDR1 SGHDT, CDR2 YYEEEE. Written as DNA, the CDR3 is TGTGCCAGCAGCCTAAAAAGGACAGGGTTGAACACTGAAGCTTTCTTT. Protein sequence: CASSLKRTGLNTEAFF.

This clone was found a few times. The chain recombines TRBV6-1 with TRBJ2-5; TRBD2 matches at 11 bases. This CDR3 is 16 amino acids long. Per germline, CDR1 MNHNS and CDR2 SASEGT. V lost 1 base and J lost 2; bases outside the gene matches: 3. In DNA form, the CDR3 reads TGTGCCAGCAGTGAAGAACTAGCGGGAGTGCAAGAGACCCAGTACTTC. Amino acids: CASSEELAGVQETQYF.

The chain combines TRBV6-5 with TRBJ2-7, with TRBD2 identical over 8 bases. Germline trimming cut 2 bases from V and 3 bases from J; bases unmatched to any gene: 9. Germline V lookup: CDR1 MNHEY, CDR2 SVGAGI. This CDR3 has 16 amino acids. The CDR3 here is CASSYQGTRWNYEQYF. Here the CDR3 DNA reads TGTGCCAGCAGTTACCAAGGGACTAGATGGAACTACGAGCAGTACTTC.

This rearrangement joins TRBV6-6 to TRBJ2-4; D is perhaps TRBD2 (5 bases). Trimming removed 6 bases at V and 1 base at J, with 10 bases between. The CDR3 is 14 amino acids. Germline V gene sequence: CDR1 MNHNY, CDR2 SVGAGI (reference sequence). Here the CDR3 reads CASSPTRAKNIQYF. The CDR3 DNA reads TGTGCCAGCAGCCCAACTAGGGCCAAAAACATTCAGTACTTC.

The rearrangement links TRBV7-2 to TRBJ1-2; D may be TRBD1 (5 bases). V was trimmed by 1 base and J by 3 bases, leaving 9 bases between them. Germline V gene sequence: CDR1 SGHTA, CDR2 FQGNSA. The CDR3 covers 14 residues. CDR3 loop: CASSLVVRDYGYTF. The DNA for the CDR3 is TGTGCCAGCAGCTTAGTTGTCAGGGACTATGGCTACACCTTC.

This chain links TRBV4-3 with TRBJ1-1; the D gene is possibly TRBD1 (6 bases). V was clipped by 1 base and J by 4 bases, with 10 bases between them. Per the germline V gene, CDR1 is LGHNA and CDR2 is YSLEER. The CDR3 has 14 amino acids. The CDR3 loop reads CASSQVQGTTEAFF. CDR3 DNA: TGCGCCAGCAGCCAAGTACAGGGAACCACTGAAGCTTTCTTT.

The J gene is TRBJ1-2, the V gene TRBV29-1; D unclear. V gave up 4 bases and J gave up 7 bases, with 16 bases separating them. Germline CDR1 is SQVTM and CDR2 is ANQGSEA. The CDR3 runs to 13 residues. The CDR3 sequence: CSVVEGLRSGYTF. The CDR3 DNA reads as TGCAGCGTTGTGGAGGGTTTGAGAAGTGGCTACACCTTC.

The J gene is TRBJ2-6, the V gene TRBV9; unclear D gene. V lost 0 bases and J lost 0, with 13 bases in between. This CDR3 has 18 amino acids. CDR1 and CDR2 from the germline V gene are SGDLS and YYNGEE. The chain's CDR3 is CASSVGAGLLSGANVLTF. The CDR3 DNA reads TGTGCCAGCAGCGTAGGGGCAGGTCTCCTCTCTGGGGCCAACGTCCTGACTTTC.

The rearrangement links TRBV6-5 to TRBJ1-1, with 9 bases that match TRBD1. There are 14 residues in the CDR3. The germline gives CDR1 MNHEY, CDR2 SVGAGI. The V segment lost 6 bases and the J segment 4 bases; nucleotides outside the gene matches: 6. This chain's CDR3 is CASREDRGVTEAFF. The DNA for the CDR3 is TGTGCCAGCAGAGAGGACAGGGGTGTCACTGAAGCTTTCTTT.

This clone was seen once. V gene TRBV12-5 combines with J gene TRBJ1-5, with D tentatively TRBD1 (6 bases). The CDR3 covers 22 residues. Trimming removed 1 base at V and 3 bases at J, with 31 bases between. From germline, CDR1 is LGHNT and CDR2 FRNRAP. CDR3 region: CASGLDLQGMRAALVDNQPQHF. The CDR3 nucleotides read TGTGCTAGTGGTTTGGATTTACAGGGAATGAGGGCTGCATTGGTGGACAATCAGCCCCAGCATTTT.

This clone was recorded a few times. V gene TRBV7-9 combines with J gene TRBJ1-3; D is ambiguous. This CDR3 comprises 13 residues. The germline V gene has CDR1 SEHNR and CDR2 FQNEAQ (reference sequence). Trimming pared 8 bases from V and 8 bases from J, leaving 16 bases between. CDR3 nucleotides: TGTGCCAGCTCCCCGGGTGCCGGATACACCATATATTTT. Translating gives CASSPGAGYTIYF.

The CDR3, as DNA: TGTGCCAGCAGTTTGAGGAGGAAGGTGTCCTACGAGCAGTACTTC. Amino acid sequence: CASSLRRKVSYEQYF. V usage is TRBV28 and J usage is TRBJ2-7, with D possibly matching TRBD2 (5 bases). Trimming removed 3 bases at V and 1 base at J, with 13 bases between. This CDR3 contains 15 residues. The germline CDR1 and CDR2 sequences are MDHEN and SYDVKM.

The chain carries TRBV30 and TRBJ2-1; 7 nucleotides line up with TRBD2. V lost 2 bases and J lost 1; bases outside the gene matches: 5. The CDR3 has 15 amino acids. Germline values: CDR1 GTSNPN, CDR2 SVGIG (reference sequence). The CDR3 DNA reads TGTGCCTGGAGTCAAGGACTAGGATCCTACAATGAGCAGTTCTTC. Amino acid sequence: CAWSQGLGSYNEQFF.

This chain links TRBV7-9 with TRBJ2-7, with D possibly matching TRBD1 (6 bases). There are 12 residues in the CDR3. Germline CDR1 reads SEHNR; CDR2 reads FQNEAQ (reference sequence). V shed 4 bases and J shed 4 bases, with 8 bases lying between them. CDR3 coding DNA: TGTGCCAGCAGCTCGACAGGTTACGAGCAGTACTTC. Encoded protein: CASSSTGYEQYF.

V usage is TRBV6-5 and J usage is TRBJ1-2, with 8 bases identical to TRBD1. Germline V gene sequence: CDR1 MNHEY, CDR2 SVGAGI. The CDR3 extends over 15 amino acids. V lost 5 bases and J lost 5; bases outside the gene matches: 10. CDR3 coding DNA: TGTGCCAGCAGTATAGGGACAGGCAGGTCTTATGGCTACACCTTC. It is translated as CASSIGTGRSYGYTF.

J is TRBJ2-7 and V is TRBV28, with 13 positions matching TRBD2. This CDR3 comprises 15 residues. Losses at the gene ends were 5 bases for V and 2 bases for J; bases not matched to a gene: 3. Germline V gene lookup returns CDR1 MDHEN and CDR2 SYDVKM. The CDR3 coding sequence is TGTGCCAGCAGTGTCGGGACTAGCGGGACCTACGAGCAGTACTTC. It is translated as CASSVGTSGTYEQYF.

This clone was seen only once. V is TRBV9 and J is TRBJ2-4; a possible D gene is TRBD1 (5 bases). There are 13 residues in the CDR3. Trimming cost V 4 bases and J 7 bases, with 12 bases left between them. Germline V gene sequence: CDR1 SGDLS, CDR2 YYNGEE. The CDR3 DNA is TGTGCCAGCAGCCCCTCCCAGGGTAACATTCAGTACTTC. This gives the protein CASSPSQGNIQYF.

This clone was seen just once. The rearrangement joins TRBV18 to TRBJ2-1; 7 nucleotides align to TRBD1. CDR3 length: 15 amino acids. Germline V gives CDR1 KGHSH, CDR2 LQKENI. After removal of 4 bases from V and 3 bases from J, the junction contained 6 bases not matched to a gene. CDR3 sequence (DNA): TGTGCCAGCTCACTTCCGGGACAGCTCTACAATGAGCAGTTCTTC. This sequence encodes CASSLPGQLYNEQFF.

This sequence joins TRBV28 and TRBJ2-7; D gene ambiguous. Trimming removed 1 base at V and 4 bases at J, with 14 bases between. The CDR3 sequence is 15 residues long. Germline CDR1 reads MDHEN; CDR2 reads SYDVKM. CDR3 DNA sequence: TGTGCCAGCAGTTTATTGCATATCCCCCAGTACGAGCAGTACTTC. Its protein is CASSLLHIPQYEQYF.

The V gene is TRBV18, the J gene TRBJ2-4, with TRBD1 identical over 9 bases. Germline CDR1 is KGHSH and CDR2 is LQKENI. This CDR3 contains 15 residues. V dropped 3 bases and J dropped 5; count of bases not matched to a gene: 5. CDR3 sequence: CASSPGQGHQNIQYF. DNA of the CDR3: TGTGCCAGCTCACCGGGACAGGGCCACCAAAACATTCAGTACTTC.

V is TRBV19 and J is TRBJ2-5; the match to TRBD1 covers 7 bases. Germline-derived CDR1 and CDR2 are LNHDA and SQIVND (reference sequence). This CDR3 has 15 amino acids. Trimming cost V 4 bases and J 4 bases; bases outside gene matches: 9. The CDR3 coding sequence is TGTGCCAGTAGTACTTCGGGACAGCGATCAGAGACCCAGTACTTC. The encoded protein is CASSTSGQRSETQYF.

The chain is built from TRBV7-2 and TRBJ1-1; D remains ambiguous. The CDR3 extends over 15 amino acids. V was clipped by 1 base and J by 5 bases, with 14 bases between them. The germline V gene has CDR1 SGHTA and CDR2 FQGNSA. The CDR3 nucleotides read TGTGCCAGCAGCTTAGTCAGGACGGGAGGGACTGAAGCTTTCTTT. Its translation is CASSLVRTGGTEAFF.

This clone appeared once. The J gene is TRBJ2-2, the V gene TRBV7-3, with 16 positions matching TRBD2. The CDR3 length is 18 residues. V was pared by 5 bases and J by 8 bases, with 11 bases of the junction left unmatched. In germline, CDR1 is SGHTA, CDR2 FQGTGA. CDR3 sequence reads: CASSPPGLAGGASGELFF. In DNA, the CDR3 is TGTGCCAGCAGCCCTCCGGGACTAGCGGGAGGGGCCTCGGGGGAGCTGTTTTTT.

The V and J genes are TRBV7-8 and TRBJ2-7, with 7 bases that match TRBD1. Germline trimming cut 7 bases from V and 1 base from J; bases unmatched to any gene: 7. Germline loops: CDR1 SGHVS, CDR2 FQNEAQ. The CDR3 is 14 amino acids. The CDR3 region is CASKRQGRSYEQYF. The CDR3 nucleotides are TGTGCCAGCAAAAGACAGGGACGATCCTACGAGCAGTACTTC.

The V call is TRBV28, the J call TRBJ1-3; tentatively, D is TRBD1 (6 bases). The V gene lost 4 bases and the J gene lost 2 bases, with 24 bases spanning the gap. This CDR3 comprises 19 residues. CDR1 MDHEN and CDR2 SYDVKM come from the germline V gene. CDR3 in amino acids: CASSWSGTGTFLPGNTIYF. The CDR3 bases are TGTGCCAGCAGTTGGAGCGGCACAGGGACCTTTTTACCTGGAAACACCATATATTTT.